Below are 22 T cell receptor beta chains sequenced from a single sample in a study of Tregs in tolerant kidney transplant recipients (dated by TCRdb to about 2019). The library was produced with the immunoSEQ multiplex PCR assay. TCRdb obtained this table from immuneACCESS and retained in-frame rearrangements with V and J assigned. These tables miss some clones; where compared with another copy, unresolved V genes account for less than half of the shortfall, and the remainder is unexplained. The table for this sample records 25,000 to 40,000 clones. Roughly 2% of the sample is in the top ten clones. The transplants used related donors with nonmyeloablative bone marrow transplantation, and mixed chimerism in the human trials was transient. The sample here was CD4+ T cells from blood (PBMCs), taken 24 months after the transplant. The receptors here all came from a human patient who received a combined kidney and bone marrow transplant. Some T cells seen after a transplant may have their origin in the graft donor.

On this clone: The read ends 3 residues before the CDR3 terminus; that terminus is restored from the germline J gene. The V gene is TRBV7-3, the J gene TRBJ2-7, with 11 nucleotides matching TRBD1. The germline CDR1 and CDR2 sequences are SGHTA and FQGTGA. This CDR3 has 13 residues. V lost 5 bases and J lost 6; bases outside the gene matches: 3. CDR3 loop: CASSQGTGGEQYF. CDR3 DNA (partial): TGTGCCAGCAGCCAGGGGACAGGGGGCGAG.

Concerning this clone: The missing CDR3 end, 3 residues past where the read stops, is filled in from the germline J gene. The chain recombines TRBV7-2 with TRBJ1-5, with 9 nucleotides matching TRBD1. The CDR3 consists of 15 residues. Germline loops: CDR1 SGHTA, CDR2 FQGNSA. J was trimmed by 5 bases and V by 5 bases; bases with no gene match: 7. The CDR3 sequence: CASSLGNRGHQPQHF. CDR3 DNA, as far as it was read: TGTGCCAGCAGCCTAGGGAACAGGGGGCATCAGCCC.

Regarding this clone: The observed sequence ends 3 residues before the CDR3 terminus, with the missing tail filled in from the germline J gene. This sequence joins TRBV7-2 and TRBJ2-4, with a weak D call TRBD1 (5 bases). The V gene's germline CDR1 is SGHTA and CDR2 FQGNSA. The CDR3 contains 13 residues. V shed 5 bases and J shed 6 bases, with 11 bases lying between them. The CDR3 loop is CASSPIQGNIQYF. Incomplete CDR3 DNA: TGTGCCAGCAGCCCAATCCAGGGAAACATT.

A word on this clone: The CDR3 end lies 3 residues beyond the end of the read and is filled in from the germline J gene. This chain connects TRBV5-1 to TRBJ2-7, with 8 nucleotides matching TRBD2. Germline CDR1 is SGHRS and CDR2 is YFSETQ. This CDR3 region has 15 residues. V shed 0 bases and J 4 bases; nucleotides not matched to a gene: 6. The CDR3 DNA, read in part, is TGCGCCAGCAGCTTGGAGGTAGCGGGATTTTACGAG. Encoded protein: CASSLEVAGFYE. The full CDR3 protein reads CASSLEVAGFYEQYF. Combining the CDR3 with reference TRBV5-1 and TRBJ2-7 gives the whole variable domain KAGVTQTPRYLIKTRGQQVTLSCSPISGHRSVSWYQQTPGQGLQFLFEYFSETQRNKGNFPGRFSGRQFSNSRSEMNVSTLELGDSALYLCASSLEVAGFYEQYFGPGTRLTVT.

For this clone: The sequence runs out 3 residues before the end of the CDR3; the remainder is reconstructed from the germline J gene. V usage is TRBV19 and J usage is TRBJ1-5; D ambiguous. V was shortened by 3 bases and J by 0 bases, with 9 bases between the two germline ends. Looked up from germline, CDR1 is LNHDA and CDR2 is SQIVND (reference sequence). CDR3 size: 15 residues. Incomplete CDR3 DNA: TGTGCCAGTAGTATGTACAGACCTAGCAATCAGCCC. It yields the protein CASSMYRPSNQP. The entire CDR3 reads CASSMYRPSNQPQHF.

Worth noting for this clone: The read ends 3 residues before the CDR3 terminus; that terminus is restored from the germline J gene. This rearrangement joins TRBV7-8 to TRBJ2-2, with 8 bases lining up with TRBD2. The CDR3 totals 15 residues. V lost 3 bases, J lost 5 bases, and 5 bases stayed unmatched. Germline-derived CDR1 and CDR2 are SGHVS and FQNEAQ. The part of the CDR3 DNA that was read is TGTGCCAGCAGCTTTAGCGGGGCGAGGACCGGGGAG. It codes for CASSFSGARTGE. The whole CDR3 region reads CASSFSGARTGELFF.

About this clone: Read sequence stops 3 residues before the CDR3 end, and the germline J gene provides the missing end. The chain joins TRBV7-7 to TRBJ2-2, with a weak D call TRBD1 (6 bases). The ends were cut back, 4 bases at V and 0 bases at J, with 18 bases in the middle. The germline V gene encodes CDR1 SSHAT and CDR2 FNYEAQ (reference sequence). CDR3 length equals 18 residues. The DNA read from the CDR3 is TGTGCCAGCAGCTCGAGAAACCGGGACACAGCGAACACCGGGGAG. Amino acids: CASSSRNRDTANTGE. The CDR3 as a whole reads CASSSRNRDTANTGELFF.

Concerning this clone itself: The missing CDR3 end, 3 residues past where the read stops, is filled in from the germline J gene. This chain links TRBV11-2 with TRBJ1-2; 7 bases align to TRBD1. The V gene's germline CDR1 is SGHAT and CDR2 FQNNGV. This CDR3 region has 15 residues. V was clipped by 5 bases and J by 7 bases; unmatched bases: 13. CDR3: CASSPGDRGRRGYTF. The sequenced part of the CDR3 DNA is TGTGCCAGCAGCCCGGGGGACAGAGGGAGACGTGGC.

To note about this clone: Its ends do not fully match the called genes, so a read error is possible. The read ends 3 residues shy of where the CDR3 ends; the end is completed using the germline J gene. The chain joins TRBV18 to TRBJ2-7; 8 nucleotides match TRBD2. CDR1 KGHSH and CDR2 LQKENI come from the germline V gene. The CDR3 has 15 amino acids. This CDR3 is CASSPPGLGSSEQYF. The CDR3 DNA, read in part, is TGTGCCAGCTCACCACCGGGACTAGGGTCCTCCGAG. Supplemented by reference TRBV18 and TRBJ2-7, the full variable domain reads NAGVMQNPRHLVRRRGQEARLRCSPMKGHSHVYWYRQLPEEGLKFMVYLQKENIIDESGMPKERFSAEFPKEGPSILRIQQVVRGDSAAYFCASSPPGLGSSEQYFGPGTRLTVT.

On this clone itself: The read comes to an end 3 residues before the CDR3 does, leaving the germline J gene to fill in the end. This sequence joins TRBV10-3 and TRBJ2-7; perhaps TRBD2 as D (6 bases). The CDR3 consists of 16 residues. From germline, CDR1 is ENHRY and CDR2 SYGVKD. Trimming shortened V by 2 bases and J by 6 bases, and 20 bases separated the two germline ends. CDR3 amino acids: CAISEPGDWVKGEQYF. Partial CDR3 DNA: TGTGCCATCAGTGAGCCCGGGGACTGGGTAAAAGGCGAG.

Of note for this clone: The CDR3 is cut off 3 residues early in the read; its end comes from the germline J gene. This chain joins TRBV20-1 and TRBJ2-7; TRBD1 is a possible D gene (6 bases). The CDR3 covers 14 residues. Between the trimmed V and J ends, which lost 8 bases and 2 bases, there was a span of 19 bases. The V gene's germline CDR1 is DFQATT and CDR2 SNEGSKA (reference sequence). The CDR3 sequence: CSLENRVGAYEQYF. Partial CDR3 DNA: TGCAGTTTAGAAAACAGGGTTGGTGCCTACGAG.

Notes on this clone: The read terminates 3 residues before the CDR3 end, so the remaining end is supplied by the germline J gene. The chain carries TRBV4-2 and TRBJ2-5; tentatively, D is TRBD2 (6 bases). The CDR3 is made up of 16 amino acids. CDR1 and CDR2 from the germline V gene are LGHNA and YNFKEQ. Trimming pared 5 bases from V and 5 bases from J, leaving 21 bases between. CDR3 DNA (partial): TGTGCCAGCAGCGCCCCTACTCCCGGGGCGGGGGAGACC. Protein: CASSAPTPGAGET. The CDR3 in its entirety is CASSAPTPGAGETQYF.

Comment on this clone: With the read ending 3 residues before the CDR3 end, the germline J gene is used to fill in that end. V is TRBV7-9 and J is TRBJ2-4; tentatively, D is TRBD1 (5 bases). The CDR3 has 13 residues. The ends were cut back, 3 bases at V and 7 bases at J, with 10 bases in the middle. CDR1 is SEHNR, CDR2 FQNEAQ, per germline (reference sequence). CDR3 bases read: TGTGCCAGCAGCTTGGCAGGGTTGAACATT. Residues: CASSLAGLNI. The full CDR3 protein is CASSLAGLNIQYF.

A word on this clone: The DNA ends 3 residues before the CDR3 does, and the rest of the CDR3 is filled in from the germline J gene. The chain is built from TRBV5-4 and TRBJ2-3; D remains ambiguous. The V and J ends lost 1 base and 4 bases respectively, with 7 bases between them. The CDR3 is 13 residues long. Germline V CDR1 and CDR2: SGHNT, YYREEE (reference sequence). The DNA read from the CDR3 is TGTGCCAGCAGCTTGAGGGCAGCAGATACG. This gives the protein CASSLRAADT. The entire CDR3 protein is CASSLRAADTQYF.

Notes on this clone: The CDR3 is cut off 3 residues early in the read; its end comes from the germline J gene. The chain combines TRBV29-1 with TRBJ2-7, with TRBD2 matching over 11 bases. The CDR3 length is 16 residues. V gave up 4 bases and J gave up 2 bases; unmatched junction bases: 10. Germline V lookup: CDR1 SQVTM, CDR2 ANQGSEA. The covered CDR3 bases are TGCAGCGTTGCCCGACTCCCGGGACTAGCGGCCTACGAG. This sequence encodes CSVARLPGLAAYE. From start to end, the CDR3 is CSVARLPGLAAYEQYF.

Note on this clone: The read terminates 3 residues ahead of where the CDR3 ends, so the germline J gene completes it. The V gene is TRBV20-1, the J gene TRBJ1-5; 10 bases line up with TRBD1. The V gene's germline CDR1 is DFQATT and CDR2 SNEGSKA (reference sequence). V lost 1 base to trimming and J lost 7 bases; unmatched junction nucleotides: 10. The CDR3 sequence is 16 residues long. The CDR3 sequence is CSARVRTGGFRQPQHF. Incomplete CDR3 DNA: TGCAGTGCTAGAGTCAGGACAGGGGGTTTTCGGCAGCCC.

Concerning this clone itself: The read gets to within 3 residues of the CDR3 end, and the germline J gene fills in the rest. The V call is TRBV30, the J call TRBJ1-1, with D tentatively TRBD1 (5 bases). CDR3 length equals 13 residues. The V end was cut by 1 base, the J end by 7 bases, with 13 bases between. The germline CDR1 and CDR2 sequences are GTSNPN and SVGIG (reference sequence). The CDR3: CAWSAARGGEAFF. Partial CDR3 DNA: TGTGCCTGGAGTGCGGCCCGGGGGGGTGAA.

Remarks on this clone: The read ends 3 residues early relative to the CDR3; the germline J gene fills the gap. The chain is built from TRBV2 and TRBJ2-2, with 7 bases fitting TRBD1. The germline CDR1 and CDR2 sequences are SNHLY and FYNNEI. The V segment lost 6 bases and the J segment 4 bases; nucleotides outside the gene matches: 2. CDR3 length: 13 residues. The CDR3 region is CASRTGFTGELFF. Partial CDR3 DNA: TGTGCCAGCAGGACAGGGTTCACCGGGGAG. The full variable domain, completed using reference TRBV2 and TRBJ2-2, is EPEVTQTPSHQVTQMGQEVILRCVPISNHLYFYWYRQILGQKVEFLVSFYNNEISEKSEIFDDQFSVERPDGSNFTLKIRSTKLEDSAMYFCASRTGFTGELFFGEGSRLTVL.

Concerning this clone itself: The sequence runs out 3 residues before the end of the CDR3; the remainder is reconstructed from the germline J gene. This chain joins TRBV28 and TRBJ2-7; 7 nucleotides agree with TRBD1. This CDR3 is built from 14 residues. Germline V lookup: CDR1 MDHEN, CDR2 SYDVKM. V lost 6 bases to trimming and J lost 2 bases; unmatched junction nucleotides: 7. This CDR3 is CASRKDRTPYEQYF. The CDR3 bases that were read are TGTGCCAGCAGAAAGGACAGGACTCCCTACGAG.

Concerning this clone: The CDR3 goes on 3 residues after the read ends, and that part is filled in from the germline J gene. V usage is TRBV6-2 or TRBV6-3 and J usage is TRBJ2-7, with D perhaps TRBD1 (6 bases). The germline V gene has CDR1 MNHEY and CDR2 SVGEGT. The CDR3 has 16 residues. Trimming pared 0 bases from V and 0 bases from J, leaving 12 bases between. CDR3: CASSYSSGGFSYEQYF. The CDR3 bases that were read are TGTGCCAGCAGTTACTCTTCTGGGGGCTTCTCCTACGAG.

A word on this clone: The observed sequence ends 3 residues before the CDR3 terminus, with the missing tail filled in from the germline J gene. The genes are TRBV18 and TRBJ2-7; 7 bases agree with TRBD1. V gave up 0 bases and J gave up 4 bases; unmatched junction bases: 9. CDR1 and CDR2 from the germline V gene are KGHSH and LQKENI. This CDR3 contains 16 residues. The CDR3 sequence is CASSPPIGTGAYEQYF. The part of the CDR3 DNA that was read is TGTGCCAGCTCACCACCTATCGGAACAGGGGCATACGAG.

Partial CDR3 DNA: TGCAGTGCTAGAGTCCCCGGTTGGGGGGGGGAGACC. It encodes CSARVPGWGGET. The entire CDR3 protein reads CSARVPGWGGETQYF. The chain carries TRBV20-1 and TRBJ2-5; 7 bases map to TRBD2. The read comes to an end 3 residues before the CDR3 does, leaving the germline J gene to fill in the end. Looked up from germline, CDR1 is DFQATT and CDR2 is SNEGSKA (reference sequence). V lost 1 base and J lost 5; bases outside the gene matches: 10. The CDR3 sequence is 15 residues long.